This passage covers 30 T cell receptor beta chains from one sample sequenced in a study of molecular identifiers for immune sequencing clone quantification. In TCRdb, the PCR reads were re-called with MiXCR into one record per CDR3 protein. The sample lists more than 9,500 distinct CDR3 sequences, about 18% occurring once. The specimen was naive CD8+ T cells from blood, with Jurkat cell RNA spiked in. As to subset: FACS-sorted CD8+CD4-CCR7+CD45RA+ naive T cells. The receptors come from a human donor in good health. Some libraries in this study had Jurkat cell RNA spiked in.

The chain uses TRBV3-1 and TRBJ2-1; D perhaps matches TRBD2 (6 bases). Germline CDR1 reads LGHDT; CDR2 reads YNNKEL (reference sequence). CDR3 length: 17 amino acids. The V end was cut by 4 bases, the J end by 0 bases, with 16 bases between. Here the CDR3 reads CASSPEAGPSSYNEQFF. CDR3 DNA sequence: TGTGCCAGCAGCCCCGAGGCGGGACCCAGCTCCTACAATGAGCAGTTCTTC.

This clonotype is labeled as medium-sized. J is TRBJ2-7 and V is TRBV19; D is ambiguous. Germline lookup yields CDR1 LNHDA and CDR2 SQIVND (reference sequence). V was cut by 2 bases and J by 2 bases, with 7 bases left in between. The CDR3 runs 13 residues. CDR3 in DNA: TGTGCCAGTAGTATATGGCACACCTACGAGCAGTACTTC. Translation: CASSIWHTYEQYF.

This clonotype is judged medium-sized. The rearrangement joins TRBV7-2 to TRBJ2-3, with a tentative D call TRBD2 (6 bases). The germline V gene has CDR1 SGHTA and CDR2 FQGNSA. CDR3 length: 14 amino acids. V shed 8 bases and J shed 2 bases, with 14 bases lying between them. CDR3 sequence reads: CASGRDWDTDTQYF. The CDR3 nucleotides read TGTGCCAGCGGCCGGGACTGGGACACAGATACGCAGTATTTT.

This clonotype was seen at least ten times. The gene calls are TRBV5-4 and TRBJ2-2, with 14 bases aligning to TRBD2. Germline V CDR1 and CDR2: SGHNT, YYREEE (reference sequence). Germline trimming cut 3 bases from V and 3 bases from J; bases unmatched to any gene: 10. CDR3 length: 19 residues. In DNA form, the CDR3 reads TGTGCCAGCAGCTCCCCGGGACTAGCGGGAGTGTGGGACACCGGGGAGCTGTTTTTT. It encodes CASSSPGLAGVWDTGELFF.

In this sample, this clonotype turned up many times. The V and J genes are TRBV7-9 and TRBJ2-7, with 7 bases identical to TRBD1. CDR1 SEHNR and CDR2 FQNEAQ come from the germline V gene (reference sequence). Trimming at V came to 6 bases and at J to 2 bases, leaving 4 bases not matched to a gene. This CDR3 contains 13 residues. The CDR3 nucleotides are TGTGCCAGCAGGGCCGGGACAGCCTACGAGCAGTACTTC. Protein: CASRAGTAYEQYF.

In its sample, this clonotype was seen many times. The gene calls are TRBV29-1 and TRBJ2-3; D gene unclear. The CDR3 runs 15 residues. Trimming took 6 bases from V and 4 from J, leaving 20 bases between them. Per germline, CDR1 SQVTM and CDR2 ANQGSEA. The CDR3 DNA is TGCAGCGTAAGCGAAGGGTTGGGATTTTCAGATACGCAGTATTTT. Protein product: CSVSEGLGFSDTQYF.

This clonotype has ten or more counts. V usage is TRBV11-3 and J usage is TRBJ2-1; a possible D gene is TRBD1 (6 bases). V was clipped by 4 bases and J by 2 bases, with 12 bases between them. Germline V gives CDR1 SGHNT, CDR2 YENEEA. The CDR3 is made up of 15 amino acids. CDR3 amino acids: CASSSMDRPYNEQFF. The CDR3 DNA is TGTGCCAGCAGCTCAATGGACAGACCCTACAATGAGCAGTTCTTC.

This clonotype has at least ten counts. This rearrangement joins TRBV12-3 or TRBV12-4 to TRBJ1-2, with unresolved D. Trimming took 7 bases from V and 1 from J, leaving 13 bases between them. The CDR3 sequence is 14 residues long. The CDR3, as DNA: TGTGCCAGCAATGGAGGTGTTAATAACTATGGCTACACCTTC. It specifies CASNGGVNNYGYTF.

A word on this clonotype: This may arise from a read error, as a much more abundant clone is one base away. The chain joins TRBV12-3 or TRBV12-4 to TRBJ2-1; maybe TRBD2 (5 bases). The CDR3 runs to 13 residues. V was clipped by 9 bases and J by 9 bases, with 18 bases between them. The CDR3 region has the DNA TGTGCCAGTCCCGCCCCCCTAGCCGGTGAGCAGTTCTTC. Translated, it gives CASPAPLAGEQFF.

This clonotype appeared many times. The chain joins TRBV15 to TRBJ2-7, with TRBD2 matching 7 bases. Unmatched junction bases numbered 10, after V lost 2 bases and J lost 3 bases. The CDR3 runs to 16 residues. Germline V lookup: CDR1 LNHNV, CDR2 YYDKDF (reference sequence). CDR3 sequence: CATSRHGTGGSYEQYF. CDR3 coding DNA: TGTGCCACCAGCAGACACGGGACTGGCGGGAGCTACGAGCAGTACTTC.

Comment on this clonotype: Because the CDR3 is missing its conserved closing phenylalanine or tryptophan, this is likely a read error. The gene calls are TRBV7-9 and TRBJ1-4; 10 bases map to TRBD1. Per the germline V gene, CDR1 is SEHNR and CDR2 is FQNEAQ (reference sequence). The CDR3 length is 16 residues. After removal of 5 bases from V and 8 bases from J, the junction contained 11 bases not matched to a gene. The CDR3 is CASSLDRGHGGEKLFL. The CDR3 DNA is TGTGCCAGCAGCCTCGACAGGGGGCATGGTGGAGAAAAACTGTTTCTT.

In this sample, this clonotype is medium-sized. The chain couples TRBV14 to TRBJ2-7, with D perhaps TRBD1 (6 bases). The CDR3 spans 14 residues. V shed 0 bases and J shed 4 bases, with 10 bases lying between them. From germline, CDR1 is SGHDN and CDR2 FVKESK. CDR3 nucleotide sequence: TGTGCCAGCAGCCAAGATTGGACAGAGTACGAGCAGTACTTC. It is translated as CASSQDWTEYEQYF. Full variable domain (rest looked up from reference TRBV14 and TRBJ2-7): EAGVTQFPSHSVIEKGQTVTLRCDPISGHDNLYWYRRVMGKEIKFLLHFVKESKQDESGMPNNRFLAERTGGTYSTLKVQPAELEDSGVYFCASSQDWTEYEQYFGPGTRLTVT.

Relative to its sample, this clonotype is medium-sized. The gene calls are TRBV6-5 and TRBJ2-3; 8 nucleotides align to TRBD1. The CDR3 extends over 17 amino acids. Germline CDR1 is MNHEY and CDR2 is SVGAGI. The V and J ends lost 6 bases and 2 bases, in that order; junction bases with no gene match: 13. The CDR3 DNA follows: TGTGCCAGCAGAGACCCTTTCGACAGGGGTAACACAGATACGCAGTATTTT. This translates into CASRDPFDRGNTDTQYF.

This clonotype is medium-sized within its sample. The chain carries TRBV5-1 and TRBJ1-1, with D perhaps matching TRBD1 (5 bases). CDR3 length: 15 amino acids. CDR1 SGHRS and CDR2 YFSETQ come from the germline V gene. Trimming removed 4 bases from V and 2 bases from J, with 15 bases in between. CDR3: CASSPFSGTNTEAFF. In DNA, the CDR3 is TGCGCCAGCAGCCCCTTTAGCGGGACTAACACTGAAGCTTTCTTT.

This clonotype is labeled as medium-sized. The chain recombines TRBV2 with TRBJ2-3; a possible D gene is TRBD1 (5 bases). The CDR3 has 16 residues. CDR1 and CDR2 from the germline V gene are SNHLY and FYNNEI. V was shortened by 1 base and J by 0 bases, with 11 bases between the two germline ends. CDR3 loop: CASSEVTATSTDTQYF. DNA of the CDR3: TGTGCCAGCAGTGAAGTGACAGCCACTAGCACAGATACGCAGTATTTT.

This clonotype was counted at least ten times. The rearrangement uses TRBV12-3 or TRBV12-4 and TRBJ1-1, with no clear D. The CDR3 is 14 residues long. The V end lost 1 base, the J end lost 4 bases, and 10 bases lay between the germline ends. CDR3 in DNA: TGTGCCAGCAGTTTAGGAACCCCTGGCACTGAAGCTTTCTTT. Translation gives CASSLGTPGTEAFF.

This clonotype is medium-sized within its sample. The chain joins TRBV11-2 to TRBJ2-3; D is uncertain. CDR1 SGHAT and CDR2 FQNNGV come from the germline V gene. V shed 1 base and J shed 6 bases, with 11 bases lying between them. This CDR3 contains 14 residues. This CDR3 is CASSLVPGLDTQYF. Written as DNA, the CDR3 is TGTGCCAGCAGCTTAGTTCCTGGTTTGGATACGCAGTATTTT.

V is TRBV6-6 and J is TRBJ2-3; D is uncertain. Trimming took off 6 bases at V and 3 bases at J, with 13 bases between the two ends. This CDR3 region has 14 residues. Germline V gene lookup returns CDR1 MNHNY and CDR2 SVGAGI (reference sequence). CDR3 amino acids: CASSSSMSTDTQYF. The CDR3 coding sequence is TGTGCCAGCAGCTCCTCGATGAGTACAGATACGCAGTATTTT.

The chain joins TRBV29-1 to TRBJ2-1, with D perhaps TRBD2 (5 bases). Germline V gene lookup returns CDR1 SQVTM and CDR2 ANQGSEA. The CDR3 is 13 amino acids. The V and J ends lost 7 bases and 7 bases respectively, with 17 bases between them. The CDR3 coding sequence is TGCAGCGCCGTTTTCGGGATAGGAAATGAGCAGTTCTTC. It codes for CSAVFGIGNEQFF.

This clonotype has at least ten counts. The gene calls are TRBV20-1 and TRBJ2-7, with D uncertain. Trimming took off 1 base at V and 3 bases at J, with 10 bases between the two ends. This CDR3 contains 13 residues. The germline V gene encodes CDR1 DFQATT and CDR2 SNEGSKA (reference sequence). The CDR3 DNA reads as TGCAGTGCTAGAGTCGGGCTGTACTACGAGCAGTACTTC. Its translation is CSARVGLYYEQYF.

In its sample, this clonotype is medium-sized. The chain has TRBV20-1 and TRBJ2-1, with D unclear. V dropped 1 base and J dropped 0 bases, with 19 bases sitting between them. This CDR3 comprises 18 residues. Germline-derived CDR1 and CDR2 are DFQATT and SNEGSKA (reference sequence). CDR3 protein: CSARGGRPLESSYNEQFF. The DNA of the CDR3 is TGCAGTGCTAGAGGTGGGCGGCCCCTAGAGAGCTCCTACAATGAGCAGTTCTTC.

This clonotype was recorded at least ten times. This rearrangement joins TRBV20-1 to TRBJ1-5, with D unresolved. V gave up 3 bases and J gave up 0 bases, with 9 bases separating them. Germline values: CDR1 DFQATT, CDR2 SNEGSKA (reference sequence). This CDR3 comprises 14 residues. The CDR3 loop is CSASTDDSNQPQHF. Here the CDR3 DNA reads TGCAGTGCTAGCACAGACGATAGCAATCAGCCCCAGCATTTT.

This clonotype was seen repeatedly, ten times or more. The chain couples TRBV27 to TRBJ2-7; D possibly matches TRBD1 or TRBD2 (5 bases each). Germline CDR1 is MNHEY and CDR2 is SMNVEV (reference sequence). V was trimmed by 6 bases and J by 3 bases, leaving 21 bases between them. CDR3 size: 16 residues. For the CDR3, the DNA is TGTGCCAGCAGCCCCACCCCCACAGGAGGACGCTACGAGCAGTACTTC. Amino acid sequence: CASSPTPTGGRYEQYF.

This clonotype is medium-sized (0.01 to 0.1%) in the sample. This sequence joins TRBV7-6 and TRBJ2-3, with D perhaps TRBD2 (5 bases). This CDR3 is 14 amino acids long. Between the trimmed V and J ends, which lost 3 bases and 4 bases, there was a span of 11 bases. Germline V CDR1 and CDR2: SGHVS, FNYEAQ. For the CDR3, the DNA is TGTGCCAGCAGCTTTTTGGGAGTGGCAGATACGCAGTATTTT. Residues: CASSFLGVADTQYF.

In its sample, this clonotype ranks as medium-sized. This CDR3 is CAWRDYSRDTGYEQYF. In nucleotides, the CDR3 is TGTGCCTGGAGGGACTACTCCCGGGACACAGGATACGAGCAGTACTTC. This chain joins TRBV30 and TRBJ2-7; D is perhaps TRBD1 or TRBD2 (6 bases each). From germline, CDR1 is GTSNPN and CDR2 SVGIG (reference sequence). This CDR3 has 16 residues. The V and J ends lost 3 bases and 4 bases respectively, with 22 bases between them.

The DNA of the CDR3 is TGTGCCAGCAGACAGACAAACTACAATGAGCAGTTCTTC. Translated, it gives CASRQTNYNEQFF. The chain employs TRBV3-1 and TRBJ2-1; no definite D call. V lost 6 bases to trimming and J lost 3 bases, with 9 bases between them. This CDR3 is 13 amino acids long. Per germline, CDR1 LGHDT and CDR2 YNNKEL (reference sequence).

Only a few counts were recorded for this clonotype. Written as DNA, the CDR3 is TGTGCCAGCAGCTCGGACGGGGCTAACTATGGCTACACCTTC. This codes for CASSSDGANYGYTF. The rearrangement links TRBV7-3 to TRBJ1-2, with D hard to call. The germline V gene encodes CDR1 SGHTA and CDR2 FQGTGA. The CDR3 runs to 14 residues. Trimming left V 4 bases short and J 0 bases short, with 9 bases between.

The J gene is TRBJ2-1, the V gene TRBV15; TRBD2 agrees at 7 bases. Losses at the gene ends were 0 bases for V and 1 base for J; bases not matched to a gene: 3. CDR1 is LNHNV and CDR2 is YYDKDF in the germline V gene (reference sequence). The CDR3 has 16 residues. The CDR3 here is CATSREGLESYNEQFF. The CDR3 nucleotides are TGTGCCACCAGCAGAGAAGGACTAGAGTCCTACAATGAGCAGTTCTTC.

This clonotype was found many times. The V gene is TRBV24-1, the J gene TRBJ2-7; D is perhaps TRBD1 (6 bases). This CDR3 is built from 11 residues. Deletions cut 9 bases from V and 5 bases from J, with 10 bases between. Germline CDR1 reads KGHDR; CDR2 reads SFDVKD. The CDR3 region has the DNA TGTGCCACCCGCAGGGGTAACGAGCAGTACTTC. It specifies CATRRGNEQYF.

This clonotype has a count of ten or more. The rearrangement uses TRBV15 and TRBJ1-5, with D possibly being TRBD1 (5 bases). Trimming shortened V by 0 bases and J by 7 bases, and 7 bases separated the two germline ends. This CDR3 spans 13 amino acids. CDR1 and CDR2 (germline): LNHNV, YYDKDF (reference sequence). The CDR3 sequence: CATSRERGQPQHF. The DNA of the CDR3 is TGTGCCACCAGCAGAGAGAGGGGACAGCCCCAGCATTTT.